The present entry profiles one TCR beta chain with its context. In this sample, this clonotype turned up many times. The specificity of this receptor is unknown. The sample holds no much larger clone one base away, and base qualities are not on file. V is trimmed back by 7 bases and J by 2 bases, and the junction contains 6 bases that no gene match accounts for. The CDR3 runs 14 residues from the cysteine to the phenylalanine. The read is trimmed to its CDR3 DNA, 42 bases read in frame from base 1. The CDR1 and CDR2 encoded by the germline V gene are MNHEY and SVGEGT. The data are from a study of human T cells and chemical hapten exposure (dated by TCRdb to about 2021). With regard to the full study: For sensitization, 2% DPC in acetone was applied to a roughly 2 cm by roughly 2 cm area of upper inner arm skin. This study followed changes in the peripheral blood TCR repertoire in vivo during primary and secondary sensitization of alopecia patients to the hapten diphenylcyclopropenone (DPC). The patient cohort, mostly female, included alopecia areata with under or over 50% scalp involvement, alopecia totalis and alopecia universalis. For TCR sequencing, blood came from 25 to 35 alopecia patients at anywhere from one to four time points (pre-sensitization, 2, 6 and 24 weeks). Patch testing on the upper back used Finn chambers containing 0.01% DPC, with scoring done after 6 days according to International Contact Dermatitis Research Group standards. Blood was sampled from patients pre-sensitization (week 0) and at 2, 6 and about 24 weeks after DPC sensitization. Throughout the study period of roughly 24 weeks, patients also received therapeutic DPC doses to the scalp every week. Libraries were pooled for sequencing, and variation in per-sample TCR yields was attributed mainly to small differences in library volumes within the pool.

General findings and caveats noted by the study authors: Patch test score was positively correlated with the number of PT1 expanded TCRs, with significance at thresholds 8, 16 and 32 but not at 4. After repeated subsampling, the strength of the expansion versus patch-test correlation and the threshold at which it became significant changed. Compared with pre-sensitization or healthy control sets, expanded TCRs formed significantly more large CDR3 similarity clusters, which is consistent with antigen-driven responses. Alopecia, a presumed autoimmune disease, was present in all patients, so the immune response of the patients might differ from that of healthy individuals. No change with DPC sensitization was found in the number of TCRs above 1 in 1000 frequency, and no evidence of global repertoire structure alterations was found.

According to the study, the label for this sample's time point signals: pre-sensitization, week 0. Sample treatment or condition, as interpreted from the label and publication: therapeutic diphenylcyclopropenone sensitization with weekly scalp DPC. Blood at each patch-test visit was drawn before the patch test was applied. Patients were considered eligible if aged 18 to 70, diagnosed with alopecia and deemed suitable for DPC therapy, and patients were excluded if pregnant. Total RNA was extracted from unfractionated whole blood that had been collected in Tempus Blood RNA tubes. Library generation was performed with RACE. Data came from a NextSeq 500. Library preparation attached unique molecular identifiers to individual cDNA molecules for quantitative, reproducible TCR counting. From each blood RNA sample, both TCR alpha and TCR beta chains were sequenced. On the study's bioinformatics: The median number of TCRs per sample was approximately 96,000, ranging from roughly 20,000 to 700,000. The Decombinator software suite was used to annotate V, J and CDR3 in the TCR reads. For the PS versus PT1 abundance plots, all samples were subsampled to the same number of TCRs (28,000). TCRs were defined as expanded if absent before sensitization and observed at least eight times at the 2-week time point. The public reads were reprocessed in TCRdb via fastp at Q25 and MiXCR, keeping in-frame beta chains. Each CDR3 protein appears once, grouped with its most common genes and DNA. TCRdb's processing, not the study's, gives the V and J calls here. In this sample the table shows roughly 260,000 distinct CDR3 sequences, 7.5% to 9% of which occur a single time. Over 2% of the sample is taken by the ten largest.

The chain couples TRBV6-2 or TRBV6-3 to TRBJ2-7, with 9 bases in between that match TRBD2. Sequenced here: whole blood, sampled in connection with sensitization to the hapten diphenylcyclopropenone (DPC). The receptor was derived from a woman in her 40s with alopecia areata. Some clones in this sample may be carry-over from other donors' samples. The DNA is TGTGCCAGCACTCGAGCGGGAGGCCCCTACGAGCAGTACTTC. Its coded protein is CASTRAGGPYEQYF.